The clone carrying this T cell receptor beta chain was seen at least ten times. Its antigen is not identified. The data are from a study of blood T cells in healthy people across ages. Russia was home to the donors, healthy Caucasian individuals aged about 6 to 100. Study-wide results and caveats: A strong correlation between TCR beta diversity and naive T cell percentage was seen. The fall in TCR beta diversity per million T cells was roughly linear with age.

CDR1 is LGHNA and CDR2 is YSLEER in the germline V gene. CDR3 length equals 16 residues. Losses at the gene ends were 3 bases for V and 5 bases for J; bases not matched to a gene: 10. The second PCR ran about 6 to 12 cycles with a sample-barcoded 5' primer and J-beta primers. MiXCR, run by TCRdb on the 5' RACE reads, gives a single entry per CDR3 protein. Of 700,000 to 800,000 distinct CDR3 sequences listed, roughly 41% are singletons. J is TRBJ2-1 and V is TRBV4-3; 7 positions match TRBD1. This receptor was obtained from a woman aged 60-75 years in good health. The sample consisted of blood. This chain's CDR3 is CASSHAPGTDNNEQFF. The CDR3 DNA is TGCGCCAGCAGCCACGCCCCCGGGACAGACAACAATGAGCAGTTCTTC.